These T cell receptor beta chains were read from a single sample in a study of blood T cell repertoires in COVID-19. TCRdb's copy holds only in-frame clones and misses some; the assay was immunoSEQ multiplex PCR. The top ten clones hold roughly 0.8% of a sample with some 260,000 clones, around 90% of them seen once. Sequencing used peripheral blood. Receptors were obtained from a young woman with acute or convalescent COVID-19. Both conserved end residues are part of each CDR3. Fields, in order: CDR3 protein, CDR3 DNA, D gene, J gene, clone size, V gene. A D gene is named only where the DNA matches it firmly. A row's size may be missing; if present it is once, few, many or a size class.

CASTVDTEAFF	TGTGCTAGTACAGTGGACACTGAAGCTTTCTTT	-	TRBJ1-1	-	TRBV12-5
CASSPRETQYF	TGTGCCAGCAGCCCGCGAGAGACCCAGTACTTC	-	TRBJ2-5	-	TRBV7-2
CASSLTSRAWTEAFF	TGTGCCAGCAGTTTAACCTCGAGGGCGTGGACTGAAGCTTTCTTT	-	TRBJ1-1	-	TRBV27
CASSPGTSGIYEQYF	TGTGCCAGCAGTCCTGGGACTAGCGGGATCTACGAGCAGTACTTC	TRBD2	TRBJ2-7	-	TRBV27
CASTRLESGEQFF	TGTGCCAGCACCAGACTAGAATCTGGTGAGCAGTTCTTC	-	TRBJ2-1	-	TRBV12-3/TRBV12-4
CASSKGAPNPGGNEQFF	TGTGCCAGCAGCAAAGGGGCACCCAACCCGGGGGGCAATGAGCAGTTCTTC	-	TRBJ2-1	-	TRBV21-1
CASSGSSGSTYEQYF	TGCGCCAGCAGCGGCAGTAGCGGGAGCACCTACGAGCAGTACTTC	TRBD2	TRBJ2-7	-	TRBV4-3
CASSLANEQYF	TGTGCCAGCAGTTTAGCGAACGAGCAGTACTTC	-	TRBJ2-7	-	TRBV27
CASGGEAVGQPQHF	TGTGCCAGCGGGGGCGAGGCGGTGGGGCAGCCCCAGCATTTT	-	TRBJ1-5	-	TRBV2
CASSLVAGRGPRGTGELFF	TGCGCCAGCAGCTTGGTGGCAGGGCGGGGACCACGAGGCACCGGGGAGCTGTTTTTT	-	TRBJ2-2	once	TRBV5-1
CASNPAGGVGYTF	TGTGCCAGCAACCCCGCAGGGGGAGTTGGCTACACCTTC	TRBD1	TRBJ1-2	-	TRBV5-6
CASSYFGTGNTEAFF	TGTGCCAGCAGTTACTTTGGGACAGGTAACACTGAAGCTTTCTTT	TRBD1	TRBJ1-1	few	TRBV6-5
CASSENLAGALSNEQFF	TGTGCCAGCAGTGAAAACCTAGCGGGAGCTTTATCGAATGAGCAGTTCTTC	TRBD2	TRBJ2-1	-	TRBV2
CASSTSGNTGELFF	TGTGCCAGCAGTACTAGCGGAAACACCGGGGAGCTGTTTTTT	TRBD2	TRBJ2-2	-	TRBV6-6
CASSSWDRGENEQFF	TGTGCCAGCAGCTCCTGGGACAGGGGAGAGAATGAGCAGTTCTTC	TRBD1	TRBJ2-1	-	TRBV7-2
CAISAQPSGTRNTGELFF	TGTGCCATCAGTGCCCAGCCCTCCGGGACTAGGAACACCGGGGAGCTGTTTTTT	TRBD2	TRBJ2-2	-	TRBV10-3
CASAESNTGELFF	TGTGCCAGCGCGGAATCGAACACCGGGGAGCTGTTTTTT	-	TRBJ2-2	-	TRBV12-3/TRBV12-4
CASSLRDRNYGYTF	TGTGCCAGCAGTTTAAGGGACAGAAACTATGGCTACACCTTC	TRBD1	TRBJ1-2	once	TRBV27
CASSMAGVNTGELFF	TGTGCCAGCAGTATGGCAGGGGTCAACACCGGGGAGCTGTTTTTT	-	TRBJ2-2	-	TRBV25-1
CASSRLLETQYF	TGTGCCAGCAGCCGGTTGCTGGAGACCCAGTACTTC	-	TRBJ2-5	-	TRBV5-4
CASSLVDEKLFF	TGTGCCAGCAGCTTGGTAGATGAAAAACTGTTTTTT	-	TRBJ1-4	-	TRBV5-6